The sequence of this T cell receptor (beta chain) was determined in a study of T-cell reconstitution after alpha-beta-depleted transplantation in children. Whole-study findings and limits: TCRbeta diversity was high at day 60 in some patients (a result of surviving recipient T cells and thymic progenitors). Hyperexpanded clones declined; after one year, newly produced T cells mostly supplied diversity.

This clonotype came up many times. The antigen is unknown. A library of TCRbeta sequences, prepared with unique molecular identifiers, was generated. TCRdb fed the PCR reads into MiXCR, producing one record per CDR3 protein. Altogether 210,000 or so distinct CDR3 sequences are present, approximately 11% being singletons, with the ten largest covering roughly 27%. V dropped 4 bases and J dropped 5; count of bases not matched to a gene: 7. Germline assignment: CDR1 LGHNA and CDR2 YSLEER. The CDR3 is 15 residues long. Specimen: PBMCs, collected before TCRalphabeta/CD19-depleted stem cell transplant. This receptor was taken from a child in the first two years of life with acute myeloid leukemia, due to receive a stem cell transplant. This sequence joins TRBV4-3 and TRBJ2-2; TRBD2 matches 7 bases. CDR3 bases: TGCGCCAGCAGCCTTCAGCGGGACCCTACCGGGGAGCTGTTTTTT. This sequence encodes CASSLQRDPTGELFF.